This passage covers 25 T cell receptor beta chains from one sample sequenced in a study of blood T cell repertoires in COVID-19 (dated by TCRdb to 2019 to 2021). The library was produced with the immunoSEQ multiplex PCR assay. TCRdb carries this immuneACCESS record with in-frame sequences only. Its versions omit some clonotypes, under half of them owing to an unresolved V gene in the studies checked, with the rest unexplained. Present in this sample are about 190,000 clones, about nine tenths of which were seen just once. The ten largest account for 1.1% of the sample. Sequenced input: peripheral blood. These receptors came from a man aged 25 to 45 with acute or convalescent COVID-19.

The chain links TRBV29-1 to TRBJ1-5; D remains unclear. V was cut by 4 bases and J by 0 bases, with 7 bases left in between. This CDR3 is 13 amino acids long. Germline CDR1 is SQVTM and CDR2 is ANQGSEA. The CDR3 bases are TGCAGCGTTGCGAGAGGTAGCAATCAGCCCCAGCATTTT. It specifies CSVARGSNQPQHF.

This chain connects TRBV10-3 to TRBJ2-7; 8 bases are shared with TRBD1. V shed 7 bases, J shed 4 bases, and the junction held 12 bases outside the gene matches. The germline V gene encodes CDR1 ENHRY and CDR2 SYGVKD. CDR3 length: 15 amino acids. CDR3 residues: CAINLQGVYVYEQYF. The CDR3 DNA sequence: TGTGCCATCAATTTACAGGGGGTTTATGTTTACGAGCAGTACTTC.

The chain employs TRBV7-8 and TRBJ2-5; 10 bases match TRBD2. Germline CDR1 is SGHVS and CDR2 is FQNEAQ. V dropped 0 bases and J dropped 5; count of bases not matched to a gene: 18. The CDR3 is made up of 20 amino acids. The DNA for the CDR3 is TGTGCCAGCAGCTTAGCCAGGCTAGCGGGAGTTGGGGGGGGAGGTGAGACCCAGTACTTC. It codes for CASSLARLAGVGGGGETQYF.

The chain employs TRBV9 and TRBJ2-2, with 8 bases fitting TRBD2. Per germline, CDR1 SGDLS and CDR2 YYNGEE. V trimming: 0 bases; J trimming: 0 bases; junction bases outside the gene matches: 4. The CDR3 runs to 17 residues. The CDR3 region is CASSVERGYSNTGELFF. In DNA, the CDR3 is TGTGCCAGCAGCGTAGAGCGGGGGTATTCGAACACCGGGGAGCTGTTTTTT.

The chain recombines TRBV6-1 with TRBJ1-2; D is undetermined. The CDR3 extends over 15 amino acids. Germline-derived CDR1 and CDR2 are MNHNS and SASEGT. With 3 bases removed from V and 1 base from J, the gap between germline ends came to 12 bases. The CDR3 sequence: CASSEQFVLNYGYTF. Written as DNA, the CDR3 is TGTGCCAGCAGTGAGCAGTTCGTCCTTAACTATGGCTACACCTTC.

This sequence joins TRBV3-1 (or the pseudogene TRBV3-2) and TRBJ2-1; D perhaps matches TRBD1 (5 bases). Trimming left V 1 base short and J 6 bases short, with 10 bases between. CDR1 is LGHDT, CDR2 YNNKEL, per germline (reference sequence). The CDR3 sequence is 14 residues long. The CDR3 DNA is TGTGCCAGCAGCCAAGCACAGGACCGCAATGAGCAGTTCTTC. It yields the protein CASSQAQDRNEQFF.

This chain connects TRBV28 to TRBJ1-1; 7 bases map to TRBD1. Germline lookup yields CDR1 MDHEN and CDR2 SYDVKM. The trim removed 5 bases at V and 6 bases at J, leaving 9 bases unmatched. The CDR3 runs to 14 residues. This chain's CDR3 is CASSIPEGAAEAFF. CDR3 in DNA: TGTGCCAGCAGTATCCCCGAGGGGGCCGCTGAAGCTTTCTTT.

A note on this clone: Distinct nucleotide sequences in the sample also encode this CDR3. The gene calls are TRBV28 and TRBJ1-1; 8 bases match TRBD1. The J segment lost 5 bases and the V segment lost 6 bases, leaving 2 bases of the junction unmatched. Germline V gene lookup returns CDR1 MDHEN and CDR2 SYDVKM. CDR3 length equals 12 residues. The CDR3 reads CASSTGGTEAFF. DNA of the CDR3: TGTGCCAGCAGCACAGGGGGAACTGAAGCTTTCTTT.

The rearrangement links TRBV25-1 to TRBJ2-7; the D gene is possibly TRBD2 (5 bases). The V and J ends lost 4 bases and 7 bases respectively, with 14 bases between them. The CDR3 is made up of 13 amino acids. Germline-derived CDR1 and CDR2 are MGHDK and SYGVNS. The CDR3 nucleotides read TGTGCCAGCAGTGGCGTCGGGATAAGGGAGCAGTACTTC. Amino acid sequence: CASSGVGIREQYF.

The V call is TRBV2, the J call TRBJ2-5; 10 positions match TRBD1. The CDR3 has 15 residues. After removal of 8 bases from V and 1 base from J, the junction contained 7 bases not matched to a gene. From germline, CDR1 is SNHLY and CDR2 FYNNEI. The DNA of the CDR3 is TGTGCCAGCCTCCGGGACAGGGGCTCCCAAGAGACCCAGTACTTC. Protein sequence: CASLRDRGSQETQYF.

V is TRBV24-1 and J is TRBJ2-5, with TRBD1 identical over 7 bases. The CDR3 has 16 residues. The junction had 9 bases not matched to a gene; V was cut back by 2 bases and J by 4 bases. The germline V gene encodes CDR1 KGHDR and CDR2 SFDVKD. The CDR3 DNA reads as TGTGCCACCAGTGATTCTCTGACAGGGAGTCCAGAGACCCAGTACTTC. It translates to CATSDSLTGSPETQYF.

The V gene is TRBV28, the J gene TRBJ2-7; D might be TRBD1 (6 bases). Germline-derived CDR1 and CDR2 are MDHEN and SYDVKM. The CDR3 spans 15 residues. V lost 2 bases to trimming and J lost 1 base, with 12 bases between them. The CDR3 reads CASSLRGILSYEQYF. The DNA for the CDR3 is TGTGCCAGCAGTTTAAGGGGGATTCTTTCCTACGAGCAGTACTTC.

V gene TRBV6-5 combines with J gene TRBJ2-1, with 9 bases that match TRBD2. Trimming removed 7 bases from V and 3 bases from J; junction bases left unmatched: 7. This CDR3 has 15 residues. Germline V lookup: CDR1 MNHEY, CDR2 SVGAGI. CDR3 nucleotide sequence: TGTGCCAGCAAACCGGGACTAGCTTTCTACAATGAGCAGTTCTTC. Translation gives CASKPGLAFYNEQFF.

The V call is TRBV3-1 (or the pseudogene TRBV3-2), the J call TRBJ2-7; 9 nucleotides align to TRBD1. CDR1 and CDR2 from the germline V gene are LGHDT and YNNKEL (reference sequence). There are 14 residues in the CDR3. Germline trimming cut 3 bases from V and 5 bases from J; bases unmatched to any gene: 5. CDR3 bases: TGTGCCAGCAGCCATGGGGACAGGGCTCACGAGCAGTACTTC. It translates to CASSHGDRAHEQYF.

The chain's CDR3 is CASSQGGTSNQPQHF. The CDR3 DNA sequence: TGCGCCAGCAGCCAGGGGGGAACTAGCAATCAGCCCCAGCATTTT. The V and J genes are TRBV5-1 and TRBJ1-5; 7 nucleotides align to TRBD1. V shed 4 bases, J shed 0 bases, and the junction held 4 bases outside the gene matches. The CDR3 covers 15 residues. Germline V gene lookup returns CDR1 SGHRS and CDR2 YFSETQ.

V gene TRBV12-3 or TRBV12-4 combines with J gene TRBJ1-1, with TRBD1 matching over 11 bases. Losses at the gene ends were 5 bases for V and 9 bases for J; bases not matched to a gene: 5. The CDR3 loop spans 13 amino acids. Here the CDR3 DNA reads TGTGCCAGCAGTCCCGGGACAGGGGGAAAAGCTTTCTTT. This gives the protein CASSPGTGGKAFF.

The CDR3 sequence: CASSDGPATNEKLFF. In DNA, the CDR3 is TGTGCCAGCAGCGATGGGCCTGCAACTAATGAAAAACTGTTTTTT. The V and J genes are TRBV9 and TRBJ1-4; D uncertain. Germline V CDR1 and CDR2: SGDLS, YYNGEE. V was cut by 3 bases and J by 0 bases, with 9 bases left in between. This CDR3 is 15 amino acids long.

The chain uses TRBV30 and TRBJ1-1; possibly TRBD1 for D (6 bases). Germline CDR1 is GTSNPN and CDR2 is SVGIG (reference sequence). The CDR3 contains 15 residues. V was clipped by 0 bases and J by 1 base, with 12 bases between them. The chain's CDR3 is CAWSVGGGSNTEAFF. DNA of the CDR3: TGTGCCTGGAGTGTAGGGGGGGGGTCGAACACTGAAGCTTTCTTT.

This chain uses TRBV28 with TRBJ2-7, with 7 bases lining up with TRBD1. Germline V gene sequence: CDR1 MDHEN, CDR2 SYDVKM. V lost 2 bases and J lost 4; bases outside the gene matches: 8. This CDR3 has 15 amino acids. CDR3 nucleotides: TGTGCCAGCAGTTTACCCTGGGACAGCCCTTACGAGCAGTACTTC. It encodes CASSLPWDSPYEQYF. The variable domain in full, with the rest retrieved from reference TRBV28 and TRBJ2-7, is DVKVTQSSRYLVKRTGEKVFLECVQDMDHENMFWYRQDPGLGLRLIYFSYDVKMKEKGDIPEGYSVSREKKERFSLILESASTNQTSMYLCASSLPWDSPYEQYFGPGTRLTVT.

The CDR3 loop is CATRKGGDTDTQYF. In DNA form, the CDR3 reads TGTGCCACCAGAAAGGGGGGGGACACAGATACGCAGTATTTT. The chain joins TRBV24-1 to TRBJ2-3, with D possibly being TRBD2 (7 bases). The CDR3 length is 14 residues. Germline values: CDR1 KGHDR, CDR2 SFDVKD. V lost 7 bases and J 2 bases, leaving 12 bases between the germline ends.

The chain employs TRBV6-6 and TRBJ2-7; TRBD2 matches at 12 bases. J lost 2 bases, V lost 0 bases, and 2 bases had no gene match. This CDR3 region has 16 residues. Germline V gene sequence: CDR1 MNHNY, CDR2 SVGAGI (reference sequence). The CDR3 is CASSYSTSGRPYEQYF. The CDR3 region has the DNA TGTGCCAGCAGTTACTCGACTAGCGGGAGACCCTACGAGCAGTACTTC.

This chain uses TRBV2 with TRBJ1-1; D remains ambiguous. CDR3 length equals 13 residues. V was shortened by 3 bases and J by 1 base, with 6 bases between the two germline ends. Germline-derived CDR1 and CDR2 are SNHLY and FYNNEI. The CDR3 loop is CASSDYRNTEAFF. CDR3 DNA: TGTGCCAGCAGTGATTATCGGAACACTGAAGCTTTCTTT.

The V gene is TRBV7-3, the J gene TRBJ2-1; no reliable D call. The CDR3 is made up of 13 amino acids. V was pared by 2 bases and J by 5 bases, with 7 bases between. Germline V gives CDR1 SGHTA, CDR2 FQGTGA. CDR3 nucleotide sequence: TGTGCCAGCAGCTTATCTAAGAACAATGAGCAGTTCTTC. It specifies CASSLSKNNEQFF.

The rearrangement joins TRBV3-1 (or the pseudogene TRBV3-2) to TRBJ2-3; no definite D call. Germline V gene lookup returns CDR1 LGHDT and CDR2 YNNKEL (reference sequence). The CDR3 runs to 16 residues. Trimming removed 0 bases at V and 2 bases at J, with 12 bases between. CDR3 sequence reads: CASSQDVPVSTDTQYF. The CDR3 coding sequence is TGTGCCAGCAGCCAAGATGTCCCCGTCTCCACAGATACGCAGTATTTT.

CDR3 DNA sequence: TGTGCCTGGAGCGGACTTGGTTTGGGCAATCAGCCCCAGCATTTT. This sequence encodes CAWSGLGLGNQPQHF. The V and J genes are TRBV30 and TRBJ1-5; D unclear. This CDR3 has 15 amino acids. Germline CDR1 GTSNPN, CDR2 SVGIG (reference sequence). With 3 bases removed from V and 2 bases from J, the gap between germline ends came to 14 bases.